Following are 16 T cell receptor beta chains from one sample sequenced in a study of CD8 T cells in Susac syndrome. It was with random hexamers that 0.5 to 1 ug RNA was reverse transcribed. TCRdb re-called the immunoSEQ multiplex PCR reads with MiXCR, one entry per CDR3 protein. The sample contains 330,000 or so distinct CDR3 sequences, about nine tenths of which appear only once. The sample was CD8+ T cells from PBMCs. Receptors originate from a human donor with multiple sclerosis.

Written as DNA, the CDR3 is TGCGCCAGCAGGGGGGACGGGTTGAACACTGAAGCTTTCTTT. Protein sequence: CASRGDGLNTEAFF. The rearrangement links TRBV5-1 to TRBJ1-1; the D gene is possibly TRBD1 (5 bases). The ends were cut back, 5 bases at V and 0 bases at J, with 11 bases in the middle. This CDR3 region has 14 residues. Germline V gene lookup returns CDR1 SGHRS and CDR2 YFSETQ.

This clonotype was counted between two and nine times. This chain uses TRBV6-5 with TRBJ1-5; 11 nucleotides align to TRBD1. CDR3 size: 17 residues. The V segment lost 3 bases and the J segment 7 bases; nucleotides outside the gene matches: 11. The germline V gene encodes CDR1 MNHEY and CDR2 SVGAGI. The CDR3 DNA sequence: TGTGCCAGCAGTTATCTCTCCGGGACAGGGGGAGACCAGCCCCAGCATTTT. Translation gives CASSYLSGTGGDQPQHF.

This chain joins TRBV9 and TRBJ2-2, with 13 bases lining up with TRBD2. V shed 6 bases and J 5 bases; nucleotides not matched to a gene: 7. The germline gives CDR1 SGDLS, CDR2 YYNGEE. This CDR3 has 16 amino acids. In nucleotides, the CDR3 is TGTGCCAGCAACTCGGGGACTAGCGGGAATACCGGGGAGCTGTTTTTT. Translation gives CASNSGTSGNTGELFF. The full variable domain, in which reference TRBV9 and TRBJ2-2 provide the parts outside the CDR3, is DSGVTQTPKHLITATGQRVTLRCSPRSGDLSVYWYQQSLDQGLQFLIQYYNGEERAKGNILERFSAQQFPDLHSELNLSSLELGDSALYFCASNSGTSGNTGELFFGEGSRLTVL.

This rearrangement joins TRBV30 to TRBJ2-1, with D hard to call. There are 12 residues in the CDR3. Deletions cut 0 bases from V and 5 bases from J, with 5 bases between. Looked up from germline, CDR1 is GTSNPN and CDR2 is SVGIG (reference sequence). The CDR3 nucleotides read TGTGCCTGGAGTGTAGGCCACAATGAGCAGTTCTTC. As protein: CAWSVGHNEQFF.

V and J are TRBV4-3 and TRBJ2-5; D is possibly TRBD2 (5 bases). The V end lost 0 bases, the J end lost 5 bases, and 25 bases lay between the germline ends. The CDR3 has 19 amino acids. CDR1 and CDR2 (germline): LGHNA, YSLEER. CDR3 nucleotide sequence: TGCGCCAGCAGCCAAGATACCGCGACGGAAAGGCTCGAGGGTGAGACCCAGTACTTC. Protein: CASSQDTATERLEGETQYF.

The CDR3 here is CASSPGRTLNTEAFF. CDR3 bases: TGTGCCAGCAGCCCCGGGAGGACGTTGAACACTGAAGCTTTCTTT. The rearrangement links TRBV7-8 to TRBJ1-1; the D is unclear. This CDR3 spans 15 amino acids. The V end was cut by 5 bases, the J end by 0 bases, with 13 bases between. Germline V gene data show CDR1 as SGHVS and CDR2 as FQNEAQ. Together with reference TRBV7-8 and TRBJ1-1, the CDR3 gives the full variable domain: GAGVSQSPRYKVAKRGQDVALRCDPISGHVSLFWYQQALGQGPEFLTYFQNEAQLDKSGLPSDRFFAERPEGSVSTLKIQRTQQEDSAVYLCASSPGRTLNTEAFFGQGTRLTVV.

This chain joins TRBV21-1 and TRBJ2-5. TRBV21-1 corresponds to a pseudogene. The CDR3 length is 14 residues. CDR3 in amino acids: CASHKDRLQETQYF. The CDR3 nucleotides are TGTGCCAGCCATAAGGATAGACTCCAAGAGACCCAGTACTTC.

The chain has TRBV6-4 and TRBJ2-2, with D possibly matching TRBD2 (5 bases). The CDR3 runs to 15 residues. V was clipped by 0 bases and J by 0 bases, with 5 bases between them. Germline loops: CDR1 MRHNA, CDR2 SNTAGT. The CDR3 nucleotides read TGTGCCAGCAGTGACTCGCGGGCGAACACCGGGGAGCTGTTTTTT. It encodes CASSDSRANTGELFF.

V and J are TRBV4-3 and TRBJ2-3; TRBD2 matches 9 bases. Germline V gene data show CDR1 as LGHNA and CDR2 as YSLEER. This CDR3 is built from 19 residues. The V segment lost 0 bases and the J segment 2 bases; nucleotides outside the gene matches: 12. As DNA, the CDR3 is TGCGCCAGCAGCCAAGAGGTTTTCGCTAGCGGGGAAGTCACAGATACGCAGTATTTT. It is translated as CASSQEVFASGEVTDTQYF.

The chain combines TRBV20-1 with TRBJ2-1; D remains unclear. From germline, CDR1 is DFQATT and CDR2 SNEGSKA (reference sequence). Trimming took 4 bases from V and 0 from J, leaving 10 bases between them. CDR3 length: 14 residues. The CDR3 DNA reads TGCAGTGCTAAGGGCTCTCGCTCCTACAATGAGCAGTTCTTC. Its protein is CSAKGSRSYNEQFF.

CDR3 amino acids: CASSLGGLAGKQYF. Here the CDR3 DNA reads TGTGCCAGCAGCTTAGGGGGACTAGCCGGCAAGCAGTACTTC. The V and J genes are TRBV7-6 and TRBJ2-7, with 9 bases aligning to TRBD2. The CDR3 spans 14 residues. CDR1 SGHVS and CDR2 FNYEAQ come from the germline V gene. V lost 1 base to trimming and J lost 8 bases; unmatched junction nucleotides: 6.

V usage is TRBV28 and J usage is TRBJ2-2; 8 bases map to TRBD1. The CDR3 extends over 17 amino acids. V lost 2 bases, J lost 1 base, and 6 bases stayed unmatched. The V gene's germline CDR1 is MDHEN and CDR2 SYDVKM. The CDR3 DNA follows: TGTGCCAGCAGTTTAGTCCTCAGGGGGCGGAACACCGGGGAGCTGTTTTTT. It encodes CASSLVLRGRNTGELFF.

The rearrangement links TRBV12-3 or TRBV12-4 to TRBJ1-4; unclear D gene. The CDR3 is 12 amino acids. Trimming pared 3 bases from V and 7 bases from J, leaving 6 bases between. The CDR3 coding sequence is TGTGCCAGCAGTTTGGTCCCTGAAAAACTGTTTTTT. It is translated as CASSLVPEKLFF.

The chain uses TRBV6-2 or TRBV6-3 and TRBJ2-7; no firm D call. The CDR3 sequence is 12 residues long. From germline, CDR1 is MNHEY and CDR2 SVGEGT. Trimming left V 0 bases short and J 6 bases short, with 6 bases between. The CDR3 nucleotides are TGTGCCAGCAGTTACTCGGTTCCCGAGCAGTACTTC. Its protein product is CASSYSVPEQYF.

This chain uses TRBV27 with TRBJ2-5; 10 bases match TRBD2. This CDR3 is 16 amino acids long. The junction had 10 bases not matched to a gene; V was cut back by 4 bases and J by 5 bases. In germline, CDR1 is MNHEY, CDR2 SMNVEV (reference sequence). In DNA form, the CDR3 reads TGTGCCAGCAGTTCCAATAGAGCGGGAGGGTGGGAGACCCAGTACTTC. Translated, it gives CASSSNRAGGWETQYF.

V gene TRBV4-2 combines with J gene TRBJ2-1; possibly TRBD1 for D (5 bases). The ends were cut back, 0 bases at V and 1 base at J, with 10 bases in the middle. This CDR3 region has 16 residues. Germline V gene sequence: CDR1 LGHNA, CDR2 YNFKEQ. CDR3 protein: CASSQDYRSSYNEQFF. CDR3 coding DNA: TGTGCCAGCAGCCAAGACTACAGGTCTTCCTACAATGAGCAGTTCTTC.